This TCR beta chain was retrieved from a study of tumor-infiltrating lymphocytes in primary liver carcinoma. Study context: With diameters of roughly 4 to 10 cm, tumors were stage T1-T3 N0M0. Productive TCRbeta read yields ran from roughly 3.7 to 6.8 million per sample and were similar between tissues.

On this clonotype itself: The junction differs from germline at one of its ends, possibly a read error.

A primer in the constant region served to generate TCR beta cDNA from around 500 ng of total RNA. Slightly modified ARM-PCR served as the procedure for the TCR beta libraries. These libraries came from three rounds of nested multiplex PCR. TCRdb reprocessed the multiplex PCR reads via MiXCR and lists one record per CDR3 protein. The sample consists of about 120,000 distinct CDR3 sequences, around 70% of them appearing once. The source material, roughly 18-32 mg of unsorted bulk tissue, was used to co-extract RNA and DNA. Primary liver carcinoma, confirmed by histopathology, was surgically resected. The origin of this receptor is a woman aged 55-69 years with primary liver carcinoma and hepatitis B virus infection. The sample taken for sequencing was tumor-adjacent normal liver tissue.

CDR3 region: CTSSDVGPWRAYTQYF. CDR3 DNA: TGTACCAGCAGTGACGTAGGGCCATGGAGGGCCTATACGCAGTATTTT. This chain uses TRBV12-3 or TRBV12-4 with TRBJ2-3; the D gene is possibly TRBD2 (6 bases). CDR3 length equals 16 residues.